This T cell receptor beta chain was retrieved from a study of blood T cell repertoires in COVID-19. In the authors' workflow: Estimation of nucleated cell counts relied on the amplification of reference gene primers. The table came from immunoSEQ multiplex PCR; TCRdb's copy has only in-frame clones and leaves some out. D and trimming come from the DNA, and the V and J calls and clone size come from that table. The sample shows around 140,000 clones, approximately 88% of them seen only once. The clonotype originates from a man in his 70s with active COVID-19. The sequencing input was peripheral blood.

DNA of the CDR3: TGTGCCAGCAGTAATACGGTGAACACCGGGGAGCTGTTTTTT. This sequence encodes CASSNTVNTGELFF. The chain links TRBV7-3 to TRBJ2-2, with D hard to call. V shed 6 bases and J shed 1 base, with 9 bases lying between them. There are 14 residues in the CDR3. The V gene's germline CDR1 is SGHTA and CDR2 FQGTGA.